This T cell receptor beta chain was documented in a study of T cell responses to AZD1222 COVID-19 vaccine. TCRdb's copy holds only in-frame clones and misses some; the assay was immunoSEQ multiplex PCR. The table includes around 150,000 clones, about 92% detected once. CDR1 LNHDA and CDR2 SQIVND come from the germline V gene (reference sequence). The CDR3 contains 16 residues. Trimming removed 6 bases from V and 5 bases from J; junction bases left unmatched: 11. This sample comprised peripheral blood, obtained 28 days after the second AZD1222 dose. The genes are TRBV19 and TRBJ1-4; TRBD1 matches at 8 bases. The receptor's source is an adult who received the AZD1222 COVID-19 vaccine. The CDR3 region is CASRGQGAEANEKLFF. Here the CDR3 DNA reads TGTGCCAGTAGAGGGCAGGGGGCCGAGGCAAATGAAAAACTGTTTTTT.